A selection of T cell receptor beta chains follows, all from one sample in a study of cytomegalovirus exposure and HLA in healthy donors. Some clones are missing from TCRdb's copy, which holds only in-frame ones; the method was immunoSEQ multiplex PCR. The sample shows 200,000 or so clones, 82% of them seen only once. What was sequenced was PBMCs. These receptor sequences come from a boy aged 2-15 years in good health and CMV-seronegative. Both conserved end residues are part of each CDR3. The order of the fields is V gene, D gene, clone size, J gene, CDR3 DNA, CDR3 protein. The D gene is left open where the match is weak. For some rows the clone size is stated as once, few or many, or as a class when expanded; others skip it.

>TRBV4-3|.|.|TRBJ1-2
TGCGCCAGCAGCCAAGACGTCAGGGGTGGCTACACCTTC
CASSQDVRGGYTF
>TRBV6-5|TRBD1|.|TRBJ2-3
TGTGCCAGCAGTTACGGGACAGACACCACAGATACGCAGTATTTT
CASSYGTDTTDTQYF
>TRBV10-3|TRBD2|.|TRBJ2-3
TGTGCCATCAGTGAGGGTCGGGGGGGGCCACAGATACGAGAGTATTTT
CAISEGRGGPQIREYF
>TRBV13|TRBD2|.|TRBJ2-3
TGTGCCAGCAGCACCACTAGCGGAAAGAGCACAGATACGCAGTATTTT
CASSTTSGKSTDTQYF
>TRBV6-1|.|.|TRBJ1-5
TGTGCCAGCAGTGAAGGGGGGGGCAATCAGCCCCAGCATTTT
CASSEGGGNQPQHF
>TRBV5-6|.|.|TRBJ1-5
TGTGCCAGCAGCTTGTATTCAGGGGTCAATCAGCCCCAGCATTTT
CASSLYSGVNQPQHF
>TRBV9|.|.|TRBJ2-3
TGTGCCAGCAGCGCGGAGGGGGGGAACACAGATACGCAGTATTTT
CASSAEGGNTDTQYF
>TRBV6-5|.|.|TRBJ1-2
TGTGCCAGCAGATCTCTCAGGGAGGTTTATGGCTACACCTTC
CASRSLREVYGYTF
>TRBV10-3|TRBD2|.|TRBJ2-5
TGTGCCATCAGTGAACGGGGGGACGAAGAGACCCAGTACTTC
CAISERGDEETQYF
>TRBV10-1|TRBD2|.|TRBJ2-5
TGCGCCAGTGGTAACCTGGTCAGGGGAAGACTAGCGGGGGACCATCTCACCGAGACCCAGTACTTC
CASGNLVRGRLAGDHLTETQYF
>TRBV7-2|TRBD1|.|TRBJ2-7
TGTGCCAGCAGTCGATCCGGGACAGGGGGGTACGAGCAGTACTTC
CASSRSGTGGYEQYF
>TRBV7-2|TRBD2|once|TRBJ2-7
TGTGCCAGCACCCCGATGACTAGCGGGGTTTACGAGCAGTACTTC
CASTPMTSGVYEQYF
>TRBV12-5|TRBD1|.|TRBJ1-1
TGTGCTAGTGGCCCGGAGCCGGGACAGGGAGTTGAAGCTTTCTTT
CASGPEPGQGVEAFF
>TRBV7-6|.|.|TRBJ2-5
TGTGCCAGCAGCTTGGGGCGGCAAGAGACCCAGTACTTC
CASSLGRQETQYF
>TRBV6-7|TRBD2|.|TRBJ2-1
TGTGCCAGCAATGGGGGGGTACAAAAAAATGAGCAGTTCTTC
CASNGGVQKNEQFF
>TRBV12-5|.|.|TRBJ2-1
TGTGCTAGTGTTCTAGCCTCCTACAATGAGCAGTTCTTC
CASVLASYNEQFF
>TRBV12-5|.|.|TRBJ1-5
TGTGCTAGTGCCCCATGGCTACAGGAGCCCAGCAATCAGCCCCAGCATTTT
CASAPWLQEPSNQPQHF
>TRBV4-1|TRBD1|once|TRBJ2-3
TGCGCCAGCAGCTACCCCGGGACAGATCCCACAGATACGCAGTATTTT
CASSYPGTDPTDTQYF
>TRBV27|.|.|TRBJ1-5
TGTGCCAGCAGTCTAAACGCGGAAACCAAGTCCTATAGCAATCAGCCCCAGCATTTT
CASSLNAETKSYSNQPQHF
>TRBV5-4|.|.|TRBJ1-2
TGTGCCAGCAGCTCCCCTGACAGTCTTGGCTACACCTTC
CASSSPDSLGYTF
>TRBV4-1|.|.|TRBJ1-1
TGCGCCAGCAGCCAAGATTGGAGCGGAGAAGCTTTCTTT
CASSQDWSGEAFF
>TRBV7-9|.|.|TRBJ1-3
TGTGCCAGCAGCTCGTTACAGGGATCTGGAAACACCATATATTTT
CASSSLQGSGNTIYF